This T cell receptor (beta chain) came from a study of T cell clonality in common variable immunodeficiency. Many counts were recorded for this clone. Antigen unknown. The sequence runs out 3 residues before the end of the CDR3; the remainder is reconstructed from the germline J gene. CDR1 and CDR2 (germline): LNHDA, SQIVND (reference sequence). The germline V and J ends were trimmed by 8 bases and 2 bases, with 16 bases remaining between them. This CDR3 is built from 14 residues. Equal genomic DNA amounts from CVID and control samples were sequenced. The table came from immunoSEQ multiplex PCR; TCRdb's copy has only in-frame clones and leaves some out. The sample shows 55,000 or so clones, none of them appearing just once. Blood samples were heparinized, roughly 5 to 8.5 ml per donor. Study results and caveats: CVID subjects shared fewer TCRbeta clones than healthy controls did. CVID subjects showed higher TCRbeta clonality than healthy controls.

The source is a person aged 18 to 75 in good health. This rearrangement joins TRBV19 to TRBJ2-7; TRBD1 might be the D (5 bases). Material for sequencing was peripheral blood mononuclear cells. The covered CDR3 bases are TGTGCCAGTTCCCTTGAGGCAGGGCCCTACGAG. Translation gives CASSLEAGPYE. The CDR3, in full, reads CASSLEAGPYEQYF.